Below are 15 T cell receptor beta chains sequenced from a single sample in a study of blood T cell repertoires in COVID-19. This table comes from immunoSEQ multiplex PCR, and its TCRdb copy is limited to in-frame clones, with some not included. The sample carries some 370,000 clones, around 87% recorded once. Source material: peripheral blood. These receptors were obtained from a woman aged 30 to 39 with COVID-19, enrolled during active disease.

The chain has TRBV19 and TRBJ1-2; 8 bases are a match to TRBD1. This CDR3 is built from 13 residues. Germline lookup yields CDR1 LNHDA and CDR2 SQIVND (reference sequence). V dropped 6 bases and J dropped 7; count of bases not matched to a gene: 7. CDR3 residues: CASSPTGARGYTF. The CDR3 region has the DNA TGTGCCAGTAGCCCGACAGGGGCCCGTGGCTACACCTTC. The whole variable domain, filled in from reference TRBV19 and TRBJ1-2, reads DGGITQSPKYLFRKEGQNVTLSCEQNLNHDAMYWYRQDPGQGLRLIYYSQIVNDFQKGDIAEGYSVSREKKESFPLTVTSAQKNPTAFYLCASSPTGARGYTFGSGTRLTVV.

The chain has TRBV3-1 (or the pseudogene TRBV3-2) and TRBJ1-2; unclear D gene. The V gene lost 3 bases and the J gene lost 8 bases, with 7 bases spanning the gap. CDR1 LGHDT and CDR2 YNNKEL come from the germline V gene (reference sequence). The CDR3 is made up of 11 amino acids. For the CDR3, the DNA is TGTGCCAGCAGCCATCCGTTGGGCTACACCTTC. Translating gives CASSHPLGYTF.

The rearrangement joins TRBV7-2 to TRBJ2-7; 10 bases match TRBD2. The CDR3 totals 17 residues. J was trimmed by 7 bases and V by 3 bases; bases with no gene match: 15. The V gene's germline CDR1 is SGHTA and CDR2 FQGNSA. The CDR3 is CASSFRIISGRAGEQYF. CDR3 coding DNA: TGTGCCAGCAGCTTCCGGATCATCAGCGGGAGGGCCGGTGAGCAGTACTTC.

The gene calls are TRBV5-6 and TRBJ2-1, with D possibly being TRBD2 (5 bases). The CDR3 covers 14 residues. Trimming left V 0 bases short and J 9 bases short, with 13 bases between. Germline V gene data show CDR1 as SGHDT and CDR2 as YYEEEE. CDR3 amino acids: CASSLGSGKGEQFF. CDR3 in DNA: TGTGCCAGCAGCTTGGGGTCCGGGAAAGGTGAGCAGTTCTTC.

This chain uses TRBV5-6 with TRBJ2-5; 9 bases align to TRBD2. CDR3 length: 17 amino acids. The V and J ends lost 2 bases and 6 bases, in that order; junction bases with no gene match: 14. The germline V gene encodes CDR1 SGHDT and CDR2 YYEEEE. As DNA, the CDR3 is TGTGCCAGCAGCTTTTGGGGATCGCCTAGCGGGATCAAGACCCAGTACTTC. Amino acids: CASSFWGSPSGIKTQYF.

The chain has TRBV6-5 and TRBJ1-1; weak D call: TRBD1 (6 bases). Germline CDR1 is MNHEY and CDR2 is SVGAGI. V was pared by 8 bases and J by 0 bases, with 16 bases between. There are 15 residues in the CDR3. The CDR3 loop is CASLRDKSMNTEAFF. The DNA for the CDR3 is TGTGCCAGCCTTCGGGACAAGAGCATGAACACTGAAGCTTTCTTT.

This clone has just one count. The V gene is TRBV15, the J gene TRBJ1-2, with 10 bases identical to TRBD1. The V gene's germline CDR1 is LNHNV and CDR2 YYDKDF (reference sequence). CDR3 size: 13 residues. V shed 7 bases, J shed 6 bases, and the junction held 5 bases outside the gene matches. The CDR3 DNA reads as TGTGCCACCACCACGGGGACAGGGGATGGCTACACCTTC. Protein product: CATTTGTGDGYTF.

The chain uses TRBV2 and TRBJ2-7; D is undetermined. The CDR3 is 13 amino acids. Per germline, CDR1 SNHLY and CDR2 FYNNEI. V was trimmed by 8 bases and J by 0 bases, leaving 11 bases between them. The CDR3 reads CASQFRSSYEQYF. CDR3 sequence (DNA): TGTGCCAGCCAATTCCGGAGCTCCTACGAGCAGTACTTC.

The CDR3 nucleotides are TGCGCCAGCAGCTTCGGGGTTAACACCGGGGAGCTGTTTTTT. It codes for CASSFGVNTGELFF. This sequence joins TRBV5-1 and TRBJ2-2, with a weak D call TRBD2 (5 bases). Germline CDR1 is SGHRS and CDR2 is YFSETQ. This CDR3 is 14 amino acids long. Trimming removed 2 bases at V and 2 bases at J, with 7 bases between. Variable domain in full (rest from reference TRBV5-1 and TRBJ2-2): KAGVTQTPRYLIKTRGQQVTLSCSPISGHRSVSWYQQTPGQGLQFLFEYFSETQRNKGNFPGRFSGRQFSNSRSEMNVSTLELGDSALYLCASSFGVNTGELFFGEGSRLTVL.

The chain employs TRBV10-3 and TRBJ1-1, with 7 bases matching TRBD1. V trimming: 10 bases; J trimming: 5 bases; junction bases outside the gene matches: 7. CDR1 and CDR2 (germline): ENHRY, SYGVKD. The CDR3 totals 12 residues. The CDR3 sequence: CATSTGLTEAFF. The CDR3 nucleotides read TGTGCCACCTCGACAGGGCTGACTGAAGCTTTCTTT.

This clone turned up a few times. The chain links TRBV5-1 to TRBJ1-4; 11 nucleotides align to TRBD1. The length of the CDR3 is 15 residues. Looked up from germline, CDR1 is SGHRS and CDR2 is YFSETQ. The V segment lost 4 bases and the J segment 8 bases; nucleotides outside the gene matches: 7. The chain's CDR3 is CASSTTDRGREKLFF. The CDR3 DNA reads TGCGCCAGCAGCACCACGGACAGGGGGCGCGAAAAACTGTTTTTT.

This chain connects TRBV27 to TRBJ1-6; 9 bases are a match to TRBD1. The CDR3 is 17 amino acids. Per the germline V gene, CDR1 is MNHEY and CDR2 is SMNVEV (reference sequence). V trimming: 7 bases; J trimming: 0 bases; junction bases outside the gene matches: 7. CDR3 residues: CASNPGQGFSYNSPLHF. CDR3 nucleotides: TGTGCCAGCAATCCGGGACAGGGTTTCTCCTATAATTCACCCCTCCACTTT.

J is TRBJ2-5 and V is TRBV7-2, with TRBD2 identical over 8 bases. The CDR3 has 15 residues. Germline CDR1 and CDR2: SGHTA and FQGNSA. The V segment lost 4 bases and the J segment 5 bases; nucleotides outside the gene matches: 9. The CDR3 is CASSYIAGPGETQYF. The DNA of the CDR3 is TGTGCCAGCAGCTACATAGCGGGGCCGGGGGAGACCCAGTACTTC.

This CDR3 reads CASSFRGRETEAFF. The DNA for the CDR3 is TGTGCCAGCAGCTTCAGGGGGCGCGAGACTGAAGCTTTCTTT. The chain recombines TRBV5-8 with TRBJ1-1; TRBD1 matches 8 bases. Trimming at V came to 2 bases and at J to 5 bases, leaving 5 bases not matched to a gene. This CDR3 is 14 amino acids long. In germline, CDR1 is SGHTS, CDR2 YDEGEE.

The chain recombines TRBV5-1 with TRBJ2-5, with 7 bases that match TRBD1. Germline V gene lookup returns CDR1 SGHRS and CDR2 YFSETQ. The CDR3 contains 13 residues. V was clipped by 4 bases and J by 6 bases; unmatched bases: 6. The CDR3 DNA sequence: TGCGCCAGCAGCGCCTACAGGGGACAGACCCAGTACTTC. Its protein product is CASSAYRGQTQYF.